This TCR beta chain was sequenced for a study of blood T cells in healthy people across ages. Study-wide findings and caveats: CMV infection status of these donors was not known. Age showed a roughly linear inverse relationship with TCR beta diversity per million T cells.

The authors ran a second PCR of about 7 to 11 cycles using a sample-barcoded 5' primer and a J-beta primer mix. TCRdb reanalysed the 5' RACE reads using MiXCR and keeps one entry per CDR3 protein. The sample contains about 1.5 million distinct CDR3 sequences, approximately 40% of which appear only once. V lost 6 bases, J lost 7 bases, and 18 bases stayed unmatched. The CDR3 length is 16 residues. Germline CDR1 SQVTM, CDR2 ANQGSEA. A remark on this clonotype: The antigen is not known.

Donors gave around 10 milliliters of peripheral blood apiece. The chain carries TRBV29-1 and TRBJ2-7; TRBD2 agrees at 10 bases. The sequence was obtained from a woman aged 18-29 years in good health. The sample was blood. The CDR3 nucleotides read TGCAGCGTCAGACCAACAACTAGCGGGAACTACAATGAGCAGTACTTC. The encoded protein is CSVRPTTSGNYNEQYF.